This T cell receptor beta chain originates from a study of blood T cell repertoires in COVID-19. As handled by the study authors: Researchers report that nucleated cell counts were estimated from reference gene primer amplification. Assay used: immunoSEQ multiplex PCR; TCRdb lists only in-frame clones, some missing. V and J calls and clone size come straight from that table; D and trimming were deduced from the DNA. There are a few hundred thousand clones in the sample; approximately 86% occur only once, and approximately 2.9% lies in the top ten. This sequence was found in a man aged 55-75 years with acute or convalescent COVID-19. Sequenced: peripheral blood.

In DNA, the CDR3 is TGTGCCACCAGTGATTTGGACAGTGGAACCAAAAACATTCAGTACTTC. As protein: CATSDLDSGTKNIQYF. The chain recombines TRBV24-1 with TRBJ2-4, with a possible D match to TRBD1 (5 bases). The CDR3 spans 16 residues. V was pared by 0 bases and J by 2 bases, with 10 bases between. CDR1 and CDR2 (germline): KGHDR, SFDVKD.